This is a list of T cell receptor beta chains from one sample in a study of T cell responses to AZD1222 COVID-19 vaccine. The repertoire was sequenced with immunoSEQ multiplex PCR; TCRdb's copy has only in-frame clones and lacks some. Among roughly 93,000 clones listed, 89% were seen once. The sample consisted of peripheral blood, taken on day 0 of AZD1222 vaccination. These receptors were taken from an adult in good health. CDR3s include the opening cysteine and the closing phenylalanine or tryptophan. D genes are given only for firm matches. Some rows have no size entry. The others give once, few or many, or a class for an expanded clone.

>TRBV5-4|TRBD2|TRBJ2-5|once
TGTGCCAGCAGCTTGGCCGGTAGCGGGGGACAAGAGACCCAGTACTTC
CASSLAGSGGQETQYF
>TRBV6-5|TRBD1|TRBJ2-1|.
TGTGCCAGCAGTACCGGGACAGTCGTTGGGAATGAGCAGTTCTTC
CASSTGTVVGNEQFF
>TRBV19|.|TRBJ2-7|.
TGTGCCAGTAGGAACACGATAGGACCAGGGTCGTACGAGCAGTACTTC
CASRNTIGPGSYEQYF
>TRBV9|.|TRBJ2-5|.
TGTGCCAGCAGCGGCTCAGGGGCAGAGACCCAGTACTTC
CASSGSGAETQYF
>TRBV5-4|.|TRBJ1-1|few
TGTGCCAGCAGCTTGGACAGGAACACTGAAGCTTTCTTT
CASSLDRNTEAFF
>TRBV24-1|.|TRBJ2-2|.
TGTGCCACCAGTGATTCGACTACGAACACCGGGGAGCTGTTTTTT
CATSDSTTNTGELFF
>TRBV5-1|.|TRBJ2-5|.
TGCGCCAGCAGCTTGGGGGTACAAGAGACCCAGTACTTC
CASSLGVQETQYF
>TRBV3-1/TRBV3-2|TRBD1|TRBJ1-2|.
TGTGCCAGCAGCCCCGGGACAGGGGAAGGTGGCTACACCTTC
CASSPGTGEGGYTF
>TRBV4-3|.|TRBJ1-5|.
TGCGCCAGCAGCCAAGCCGTCTTCGGGGACAATCAGCCCCAGCATTTT
CASSQAVFGDNQPQHF
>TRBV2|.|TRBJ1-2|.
TGTGCCAGCAGTGAGGGAAGGGGTAACTATGGCTACACCTTC
CASSEGRGNYGYTF
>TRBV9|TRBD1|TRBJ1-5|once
TGTGCCAGCAGCCCGGGGACAGATAGAAAGCCCCAGCATTTT
CASSPGTDRKPQHF
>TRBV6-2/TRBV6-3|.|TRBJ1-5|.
TGTGCCAGCAGTCAAGGACAGAGACCTAGCAATCAGCCCCAGCATTTT
CASSQGQRPSNQPQHF
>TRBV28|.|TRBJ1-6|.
TGTGCCAGCAGCCGCCAACACAGGGATAATTCACCCCTCCACTTT
CASSRQHRDNSPLHF
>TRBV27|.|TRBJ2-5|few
TGTGCCAGCAGTTTGGGTCAGCTGGGGGCAGAGACCCAGTACTTC
CASSLGQLGAETQYF
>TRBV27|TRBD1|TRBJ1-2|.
TGTGCCAGCAGGGGGGACAGGTTTAACTATGGCTACACCTTC
CASRGDRFNYGYTF
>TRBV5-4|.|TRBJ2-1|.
TGTGCCAGCAGCTTGGGTCGCCGCCCGGATGAGCAGTTCTTC
CASSLGRRPDEQFF
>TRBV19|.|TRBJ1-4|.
TGTGCCAGTACCCCGGGACAATCAACTAATGAAAAACTGTTTTTT
CASTPGQSTNEKLFF
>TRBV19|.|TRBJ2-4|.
TGTGCCAGTAGGTCTCTAGCCAAAAACATTCAGTACTTC
CASRSLAKNIQYF
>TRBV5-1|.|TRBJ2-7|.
TGCGCCAGCAGCTTTAACAGGAGAGACGAGCAGTACTTC
CASSFNRRDEQYF
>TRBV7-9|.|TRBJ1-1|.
TGTGCCAGCAGCTTCCACCGAGGGAACACTGAAGCTTTCTTT
CASSFHRGNTEAFF
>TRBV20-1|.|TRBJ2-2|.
TGCAGTGCTAGTAGGGCGGGGCGCGACACCGGGGAGCTGTTTTTT
CSASRAGRDTGELFF
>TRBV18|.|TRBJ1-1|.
TGTGCCAGCTCACTAACCGGAGGTTTGAACACTGAAGCTTTCTTT
CASSLTGGLNTEAFF
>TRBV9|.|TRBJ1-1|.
TGTGCCAGCAGCGTAGCCGGGCGACCGAACACTGAAGCTTTCTTT
CASSVAGRPNTEAFF
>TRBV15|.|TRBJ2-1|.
TGTGCCACCAGCAGAGACAGGGCAACCTACAATGAGCAGTTCTTC
CATSRDRATYNEQFF
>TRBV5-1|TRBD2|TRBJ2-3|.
TGCGCCAGCAGCTTGGAGGGGAGGGTGGCCACAGATACGCAGTATTTT
CASSLEGRVATDTQYF
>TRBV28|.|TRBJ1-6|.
TGTGCCAGCAGTTTACCAGGACGTGGGATTTCACCCCTCCACTTT
CASSLPGRGISPLHF
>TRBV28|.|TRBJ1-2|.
TGTGCCAGCAGTTTACACACTAGGGGCGGCTACACCTTC
CASSLHTRGGYTF
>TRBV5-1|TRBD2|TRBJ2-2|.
TGCGCCAGCAGGTCTGGGACTAGCTCGAACACCGGGGAGCTGTTTTTT
CASRSGTSSNTGELFF
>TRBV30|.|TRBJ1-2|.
TGTGCCTGGGGGGACGGGGCCGGCGAGAGCTACACCTTC
CAWGDGAGESYTF
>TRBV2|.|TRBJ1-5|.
TGTGCCAGCAGCCGCGACGACGTGAGCAATCAGCCCCAGCATTTT
CASSRDDVSNQPQHF
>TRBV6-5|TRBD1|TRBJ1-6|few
TGTGCCAGCACCGGAGAGACAGGGGGCAATTCACCCCTCCACTTT
CASTGETGGNSPLHF
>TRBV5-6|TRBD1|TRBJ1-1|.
TGTGCCAGCAGCTTGGCGACAGGGGGCACTGAAGCTTTCTTT
CASSLATGGTEAFF
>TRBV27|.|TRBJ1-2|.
TGTGCCAGCAGTTTAAGGGGGAGGCCCTATGGAGGCTACACCTTC
CASSLRGRPYGGYTF
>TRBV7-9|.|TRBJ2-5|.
TGTGCCAGCAGCCGGGGGGACAGCCAAGAGACCCAGTACTTC
CASSRGDSQETQYF
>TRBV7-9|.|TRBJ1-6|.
TGTGCCAGCAGAACCCCCGACAGGAATGATAATTCACCCCTCCACTTT
CASRTPDRNDNSPLHF
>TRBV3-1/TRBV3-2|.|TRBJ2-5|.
TGTGCCTCTTGGGGATTCCAGGAGACCCAGTACTTC
CASWGFQETQYF
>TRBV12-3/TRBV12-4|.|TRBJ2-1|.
TGTGCCAGCTCTGAAGGGGATGAGCAGTTCTTC
CASSEGDEQFF
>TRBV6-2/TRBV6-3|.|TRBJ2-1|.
TGTGCCAGCAGTTATCTGAGGAATGAGCAGTTCTTC
CASSYLRNEQFF
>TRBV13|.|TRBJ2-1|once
TGTGCCAGCAGCTTAGGCCCTGGCCCCTACAATGAGCAGTTCTTC
CASSLGPGPYNEQFF
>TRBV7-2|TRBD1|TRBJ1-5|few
TGTGCCAGCAGCTTATACACAGGGGGCGCAGACCAGCCCCAGCATTTT
CASSLYTGGADQPQHF
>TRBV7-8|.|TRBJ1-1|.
TGTGCCAGCAGCTTAGGGCCTGGGGGGGCTGAAGCTTTCTTT
CASSLGPGGAEAFF
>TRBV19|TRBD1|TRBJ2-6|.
TGTGCCAGTAGTACACCATCTACAGGGGGCACCAGCTCTGGGGCCAACGTCCTGACTTTC
CASSTPSTGGTSSGANVLTF
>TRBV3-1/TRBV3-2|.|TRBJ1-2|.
TGTGCCAGCAGCCAAAGGGCCCCCTGGAACTATGGCTACACCTTC
CASSQRAPWNYGYTF
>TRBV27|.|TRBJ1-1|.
TGTGCCAGCAACCGTCAGGGGCTGGGTACTGAAGCTTTCTTT
CASNRQGLGTEAFF
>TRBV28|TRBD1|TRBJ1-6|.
TGTGCCAGCAGGCTTATCAGGGGGAGCTCCTATAATTCACCCCTCCACTTT
CASRLIRGSSYNSPLHF
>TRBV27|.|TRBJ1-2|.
TGTGCCAGCAGTATATCACAGGGTAGCTATGGCTACACCTTC
CASSISQGSYGYTF
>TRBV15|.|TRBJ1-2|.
TGTGCCACCAGCCCCGGTGACTATGGCTACACCTTC
CATSPGDYGYTF
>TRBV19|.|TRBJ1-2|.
TGTGCCAGTTATCAGAGGGAAATCGGCGATGGCTACACCTTC
CASYQREIGDGYTF
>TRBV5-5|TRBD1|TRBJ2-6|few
TGTGCCAGCAGCTTGCTTCGGGACAGAATCTTTATGCGCGGGGCCAACGTCCTGACTTTC
CASSLLRDRIFMRGANVLTF
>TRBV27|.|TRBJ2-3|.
TGTGCCAGCAGTTTAGGAAATACGCAGTATTTT
CASSLGNTQYF
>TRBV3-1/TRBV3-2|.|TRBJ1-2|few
TGTGCCAGCACCCCCTCGAGAGCTGCTAACTATGGCTACACCTTC
CASTPSRAANYGYTF
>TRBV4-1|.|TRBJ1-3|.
TGCGCCAGCAGCCAAGAAGGGACGACTGGAAACACCATATATTTT
CASSQEGTTGNTIYF
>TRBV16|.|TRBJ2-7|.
TGTGCCAGGGGGCGAGCCTCGAGCCTTTTGTCCAACGAGCAGTACTTC
CARGRASSLLSNEQYF
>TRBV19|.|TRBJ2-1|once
TGTGCCACCAGGGGTCCCATTGAGCAGTTCTTC
CATRGPIEQFF
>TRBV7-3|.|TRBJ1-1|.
TGTGCCAGCAGCTTAATTCCGGGGTCGGACACTGAAGCTTTCTTT
CASSLIPGSDTEAFF
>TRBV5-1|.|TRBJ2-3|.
TGCGCCAGCAGCTCCCTCGGCGGGATTTTCACAGATACGCAGTATTTT
CASSSLGGIFTDTQYF
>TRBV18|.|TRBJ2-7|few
TGTGCCAGCTCACCACCGGGGCAGGGATCCTACGAGCAGTACTTC
CASSPPGQGSYEQYF
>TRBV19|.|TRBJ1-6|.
TGTGCCAGTAGTACCGACGGCTCCTATAATTCACCCCTCCACTTT
CASSTDGSYNSPLHF
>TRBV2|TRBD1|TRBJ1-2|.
TGTGCCAGCAGTGAAATGGCAGGGGGCTATGGCTACACCTTC
CASSEMAGGYGYTF
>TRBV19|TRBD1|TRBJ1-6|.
TGTGCCAGTAGTCCAAGGACAGGGGACGCTTCACCCCTCCACTTT
CASSPRTGDASPLHF